Shown below are 23 T cell receptor beta chains from a single sample sequenced in a study of T and B cells in COVID-19 patients. BIOMED2 TRB-A/B primer pools were used in multiplex TRB PCR. TCRdb re-derived calls from the multiplex PCR reads in MiXCR, one entry per CDR3 protein. The data contain thousands of distinct CDR3 sequences, around a quarter of them singletons. TRB was amplified from about 260-540 ng of blood genomic DNA. Sequences were obtained from blood. The receptors here all came from a human donor with active COVID-19.

Judged by abundance, this clonotype is medium-sized (0.01 to 0.1%). The chain employs TRBV29-1 and TRBJ2-1; a possible D gene is TRBD2 (5 bases). The CDR3 consists of 17 residues. Germline V gene sequence: CDR1 SQVTM, CDR2 ANQGSEA. The V end lost 5 bases, the J end lost 12 bases, and 32 bases lay between the germline ends. CDR3 sequence (DNA): TGCAGCGTTTTCGGTGACATTTTCAGGTCGGACTCCTTGTTGCAGTTCTTC. This codes for CSVFGDIFRSDSLLQFF.

This clonotype was detected a few times. The V call is TRBV27, the J call TRBJ1-2; 9 nucleotides match TRBD1. CDR3 length equals 14 residues. Germline CDR1 and CDR2: MNHEY and SMNVEV (reference sequence). Trimming at V came to 6 bases and at J to 8 bases, leaving 10 bases not matched to a gene. The CDR3 nucleotides are TGTGCCAGCAGCCCCCGGGACAGGGTCGGGGGCTACACCTTC. It codes for CASSPRDRVGGYTF.

This clonotype was seen only a few times. V usage is TRBV5-5 and J usage is TRBJ2-1; 7 bases agree with TRBD2. Germline CDR1 and CDR2: SGHKS and YYEKEE (reference sequence). The CDR3 spans 13 residues. J lost 10 bases, V lost 4 bases, and 8 bases had no gene match. The CDR3 region is CASSGEDGREQFF. DNA for the CDR3: TGTGCCAGCAGCGGGGAGGACGGGAGGGAGCAGTTCTTC. The whole variable domain, remainder taken from reference TRBV5-5 and TRBJ2-1, is DAGVTQSPTHLIKTRGQQVTLRCSPISGHKSVSWYQQVLGQGPQFIFQYYEKEERGRGNFPDRFSARQFPNYSSELNVNALLLGDSALYLCASSGEDGREQFFGPGTRLTVL.

Judged by abundance, this clonotype is medium-sized. The J gene is TRBJ2-3, the V gene TRBV6-1; 12 positions agree with TRBD2. Germline CDR1 MNHNS, CDR2 SASEGT. The V gene end was trimmed by 8 bases and the J gene end by 2 bases; junction bases not matched to a gene: 8. The CDR3 extends over 16 amino acids. The CDR3 spells CASFKLAGGTTDTQYF. CDR3 in DNA: TGTGCCAGCTTCAAACTAGCGGGAGGCACCACAGATACGCAGTATTTT.

The chain joins TRBV7-2 to TRBJ2-1, with 9 bases that match TRBD2. The germline V gene encodes CDR1 SGHTA and CDR2 FQGNSA. With V trimmed by 1 base and J by 4 bases, 2 bases remained unmatched. The CDR3 consists of 15 residues. The CDR3 bases are TGTGCCAGCAGCTTAGAGGCGGGAGGGTACAATGAGCAGTTCTTC. It is translated as CASSLEAGGYNEQFF.

This clonotype has just a few counts. The rearrangement links TRBV27 to TRBJ2-7, with 9 bases fitting TRBD1. With 5 bases clipped from V and 6 bases from J, the junction kept 8 bases outside the gene matches. Germline V CDR1 and CDR2: MNHEY, SMNVEV (reference sequence). The CDR3 spans 14 residues. The CDR3 nucleotides read TGTGCCAGCAGTCCACGGGACAGGGCCGTCGAGCAGTACTTC. Amino acid sequence: CASSPRDRAVEQYF.

The V and J genes are TRBV20-1 and TRBJ2-2; 9 bases are a match to TRBD1. In germline, CDR1 is DFQATT, CDR2 SNEGSKA (reference sequence). The CDR3 length is 14 residues. CDR3 in amino acids: CSALPGQGTGELFF. In DNA, the CDR3 is TGCAGCGCACTCCCGGGACAGGGCACCGGGGAGCTGTTTTTT.

V usage is TRBV6-5 and J usage is TRBJ1-2; D gene ambiguous. The CDR3 has 14 amino acids. With 5 bases removed from V and 4 bases from J, the gap between germline ends came to 14 bases. The V gene's germline CDR1 is MNHEY and CDR2 SVGAGI. Written as DNA, the CDR3 is TGTGCCAGCAGTCCCGGTGGAATTGGCTATGGCTACACCTTC. Its protein product is CASSPGGIGYGYTF.

By proportion, this clonotype is medium-sized (0.01 to 0.1%). The chain recombines TRBV29-1 with TRBJ2-7; no firm D call. From germline, CDR1 is SQVTM and CDR2 ANQGSEA. Trimming stripped 5 bases from V and 1 base from J, with 12 bases between. The CDR3 runs 13 residues. The CDR3 spells CSVSGSASYEQYF. The CDR3 DNA reads TGCAGCGTTTCCGGGTCCGCGTCCTACGAGCAGTACTTC.

In its sample, this clonotype was seen a few times. This chain links TRBV7-2 with TRBJ2-5; D possibly uses TRBD1 or TRBD2 (7 bases each). The germline V gene has CDR1 SGHTA and CDR2 FQGNSA. Trimming removed 1 base from V and 10 bases from J, with 19 bases in between. There are 15 residues in the CDR3. The CDR3 loop reads CASSLETGRERGQYF. The CDR3 DNA reads as TGTGCCAGCAGCTTAGAGACAGGGCGGGAGCGGGGCCAGTACTTC.

This chain connects TRBV5-6 to TRBJ2-1; D not resolved. V was shortened by 4 bases and J by 6 bases, with 8 bases between the two germline ends. The length of the CDR3 is 12 residues. From germline, CDR1 is SGHDT and CDR2 YYEEEE. For the CDR3, the DNA is TGTGCCAGCAGCCTTGGGCGCAATGAGCAGTTCTTC. This codes for CASSLGRNEQFF.

This clonotype is medium-sized. This chain uses TRBV6-5 with TRBJ1-4; D not certain. Germline-derived CDR1 and CDR2 are MNHEY and SVGAGI. V was cut by 4 bases and J by 3 bases, with 15 bases left in between. The CDR3 runs 16 residues. CDR3 sequence (DNA): TGTGCCAGCAGTTCTTACACAACCGGAGCTAATGAAAAACTGTTTTTT. It translates to CASSSYTTGANEKLFF.

J is TRBJ2-1 and V is TRBV5-1; 7 bases match TRBD1. V dropped 1 base and J dropped 6; count of bases not matched to a gene: 4. This CDR3 contains 14 residues. Germline lookup yields CDR1 SGHRS and CDR2 YFSETQ. CDR3 in amino acids: CASSLQTGTNEQFF. In nucleotides, the CDR3 is TGCGCCAGCAGCTTGCAGACAGGGACCAATGAGCAGTTCTTC.

At least ten counts were recorded for this clonotype. The rearrangement joins TRBV6-6 to TRBJ2-1; D is uncertain. CDR1 and CDR2 from the germline V gene are MNHNY and SVGAGI (reference sequence). The ends were cut back, 2 bases at V and 6 bases at J, with 5 bases in the middle. This CDR3 region has 12 residues. CDR3 loop: CASSYGPNEQFF. The CDR3 nucleotides are TGTGCCAGCAGTTACGGCCCCAATGAGCAGTTCTTC.

The chain couples TRBV20-1 to TRBJ2-5, with D possibly TRBD1 on 6 matching bases. The CDR3 contains 12 residues. V dropped 5 bases and J dropped 0 bases, with 7 bases sitting between them. Germline V gives CDR1 DFQATT, CDR2 SNEGSKA (reference sequence). CDR3 nucleotides: TGCAGTGCTCCAGGGGACCAAGAGACCCAGTACTTC. This translates into CSAPGDQETQYF.

In its sample, this clonotype ranks as medium-sized (0.01 to 0.1%). The chain couples TRBV11-3 to TRBJ2-7; D is unresolved. V lost 7 bases to trimming and J lost 5 bases, with 21 bases between them. CDR1 and CDR2 (germline): SGHNT, YENEEA. The CDR3 extends over 15 amino acids. This CDR3 is CASNPGDSGGHEQYF. The DNA of the CDR3 is TGTGCCAGCAACCCTGGCGACTCAGGTGGCCACGAGCAGTACTTC.

Concerning this clonotype itself: Being one base from a much bigger clone, this may be a read error. This chain links TRBV27 with TRBJ2-1, with D uncertain. Germline V CDR1 and CDR2: MNHEY, SMNVEV (reference sequence). V was clipped by 3 bases and J by 10 bases, with 16 bases between them. This CDR3 has 14 amino acids. The CDR3 loop reads CASSFSIGPYEQFF. In nucleotides, the CDR3 is TGTGCCAGCAGTTTTTCCATTGGGCCGTACGAGCAGTTCTTC.

With respect to this clonotype: This sequence may be a read error, since a much larger clone differs from it by one base. The genes are TRBV24-1 and TRBJ2-3; the D gene is possibly TRBD1 (6 bases). The CDR3 is 16 residues long. The V end was cut by 3 bases, the J end by 5 bases, with 17 bases between. Germline V CDR1 and CDR2: KGHDR, SFDVKD. CDR3 sequence reads: CATSDRQAALKDTQYF. CDR3 nucleotides: TGTGCCACCAGTGATCGACAGGCCGCGCTCAAAGATACGCAGTATTTT.

Judged by abundance, this clonotype is medium-sized. The chain is built from TRBV27 and TRBJ1-5, with D unclear. The germline V and J ends were trimmed by 7 bases and 2 bases, with 12 bases remaining between them. Germline CDR1 is MNHEY and CDR2 is SMNVEV (reference sequence). The CDR3 extends over 14 amino acids. The DNA of the CDR3 is TGTGCCAGCACCCCGGCTGAGGGCAATCAGCCCCAGCATTTT. Protein product: CASTPAEGNQPQHF.

In its sample, this clonotype was seen many times. The rearrangement uses TRBV6-2 or TRBV6-3 and TRBJ2-7, with TRBD1 as a possible D gene (6 bases). This CDR3 spans 14 amino acids. CDR1 and CDR2 (germline): MNHEY, SVGEGT. Trimming stripped 8 bases from V and 0 bases from J, with 14 bases between. CDR3 sequence: CASARRGGSYEQYF. CDR3 nucleotides: TGTGCCAGCGCTAGGAGAGGGGGCTCCTACGAGCAGTACTTC.

This clonotype was observed a few times. The V gene is TRBV5-6, the J gene TRBJ1-5; no firm D call. The V end lost 0 bases, the J end lost 2 bases, and 6 bases lay between the germline ends. Germline V gives CDR1 SGHDT, CDR2 YYEEEE. The CDR3 is made up of 14 amino acids. Here the CDR3 DNA reads TGTGCCAGCAGCTTGGCCGGGGGCAATCAGCCCCAGCATTTT. Amino acid sequence: CASSLAGGNQPQHF. The entire variable domain, with the rest obtained from reference TRBV5-6 and TRBJ1-5, is as follows: DAGVTQSPTHLIKTRGQQVTLRCSPKSGHDTVSWYQQALGQGPQFIFQYYEEEERQRGNFPDRFSGHQFPNYSSELNVNALLLGDSALYLCASSLAGGNQPQHFGDGTRLSIL.

This clonotype was observed a handful of times. The chain recombines TRBV28 with TRBJ2-7, with D perhaps TRBD2 (6 bases). The ends were cut back, 2 bases at V and 0 bases at J, with 11 bases in the middle. Germline V gene lookup returns CDR1 MDHEN and CDR2 SYDVKM. This CDR3 contains 15 residues. In DNA, the CDR3 is TGTGCCAGCAGTTTACCAAAGACTAGCTCCTACGAGCAGTACTTC. Translated: CASSLPKTSSYEQYF.

This clonotype is medium-sized within its sample. The genes are TRBV27 and TRBJ2-1; D ambiguous. CDR1 is MNHEY, CDR2 SMNVEV, per germline (reference sequence). V lost 5 bases to trimming and J lost 5 bases, with 16 bases between them. The CDR3 spans 15 residues. In DNA, the CDR3 is TGTGCCAGCAGTCTCCGGCAGAACCATGACAATGAGCAGTTCTTC. It encodes CASSLRQNHDNEQFF.